Below are 26 T cell receptor beta chains sequenced from a single sample in a study of T-cell reconstitution after alpha-beta-depleted transplantation in children. TCRbeta library construction was performed incorporating unique molecular identifiers. TCRdb called the PCR reads again in MiXCR, with one record for every CDR3 protein. Of some 200,000 distinct CDR3 sequences listed, under 8.5% are singletons. This specimen was PBMCs, mostly from graft donor cells, taken 360 days after TCRalphabeta/CD19-depleted stem cell transplant. The receptor set was obtained from a male patient between 2 and 10 years old who had a stem cell transplant for acute myeloid leukemia, so the T cells may come from the graft donor.

This clonotype came up many times. The genes are TRBV29-1 and TRBJ2-5; D remains unclear. Germline CDR1 and CDR2: SQVTM and ANQGSEA. Trimming removed 0 bases at V and 7 bases at J, with 0 bases between. The CDR3 has 9 residues. CDR3 region: CSVEETQYF. The CDR3 nucleotides read TGCAGCGTTGAAGAGACCCAGTACTTC.

The chain combines TRBV12-5 with TRBJ2-7; 7 nucleotides match TRBD1. The germline gives CDR1 LGHNT, CDR2 FRNRAP. The CDR3 totals 13 residues. V dropped 6 bases and J dropped 0; count of bases not matched to a gene: 2. The CDR3 is CASGDRNSYEQYF. The CDR3 nucleotides read TGTGCTAGTGGGGACAGGAACTCCTACGAGCAGTACTTC. The variable domain in full, completed from reference TRBV12-5 and TRBJ2-7, reads DARVTQTPRHKVTEMGQEVTMRCQPILGHNTVFWYRQTMMQGLELLAYFRNRAPLDDSGMPKDRFSAEMPDATLATLKIQPSEPRDSAVYFCASGDRNSYEQYFGPGTRLTVT.

This clonotype was recorded many times. V gene TRBV10-3 combines with J gene TRBJ1-2; D is unresolved. The CDR3 spans 13 residues. V lost 7 bases and J 0 bases, leaving 9 bases between the germline ends. Germline loops: CDR1 ENHRY, CDR2 SYGVKD. CDR3 nucleotide sequence: TGTGCCATCACTACAGCGTCTAACTATGGCTACACCTTC. Protein product: CAITTASNYGYTF.

This clonotype was counted many times. The rearrangement links TRBV4-2 to TRBJ2-2; TRBD1 matches 7 bases. V lost 2 bases, J lost 0 bases, and 3 bases stayed unmatched. The length of the CDR3 is 16 residues. Germline V CDR1 and CDR2: LGHNA, YNFKEQ. The CDR3 protein is CASSQSGTANTGELFF. In DNA form, the CDR3 reads TGTGCCAGCAGCCAATCTGGGACAGCGAACACCGGGGAGCTGTTTTTT.

This clonotype was counted many times. V usage is TRBV10-3 and J usage is TRBJ2-7; 8 nucleotides align to TRBD1. Germline values: CDR1 ENHRY, CDR2 SYGVKD. The CDR3 runs to 15 residues. V trimming: 0 bases; J trimming: 2 bases; junction bases outside the gene matches: 3. The CDR3 here is CAISESLTGAYEQYV. In DNA form, the CDR3 reads TGTGCCATCAGTGAGTCGCTGACAGGGGCCTACGAGCAGTACGTC.

This clonotype was recorded at least ten times. The V call is TRBV7-9, the J call TRBJ2-1; 7 bases match TRBD1. The V gene end was trimmed by 3 bases and the J gene end by 14 bases; junction bases not matched to a gene: 10. Germline CDR1 reads SEHNR; CDR2 reads FQNEAQ (reference sequence). This CDR3 is 13 amino acids long. The CDR3 here is CASSFEGAWWKFF. CDR3 in DNA: TGTGCCAGCAGCTTCGAGGGGGCGTGGTGGAAGTTCTTC.

This chain joins TRBV3-1 and TRBJ1-1; 8 nucleotides align to TRBD1. CDR3 length: 14 amino acids. V lost 4 bases and J lost 6; bases outside the gene matches: 7. CDR1 and CDR2 from the germline V gene are LGHDT and YNNKEL (reference sequence). CDR3 sequence: CASSPRDRFPEAFF. The CDR3 DNA follows: TGTGCCAGCAGCCCGCGGGACAGGTTCCCTGAAGCTTTCTTT.

This clonotype occurred once. The chain carries TRBV3-1 and TRBJ1-1, with unresolved D. The CDR3 extends over 13 amino acids. Deletions cut 0 bases from V and 4 bases from J, with 6 bases between. Germline assignment: CDR1 LGHDT and CDR2 YNNKEL (reference sequence). This chain's CDR3 is CASSQDGITEAFF. The CDR3 DNA reads TGTGCCAGCAGCCAAGACGGGATCACTGAAGCTTTCTTT.

This clonotype occurred a few times. The V and J genes are TRBV4-3 and TRBJ2-1, with 10 bases that match TRBD2. Germline V gene data show CDR1 as LGHNA and CDR2 as YSLEER. The junction had 6 bases not matched to a gene; V was cut back by 1 base and J by 9 bases. CDR3 length: 15 amino acids. This CDR3 reads CASSQGLAGVGEQFF. The CDR3 DNA reads as TGCGCCAGCAGCCAAGGGCTAGCGGGAGTGGGTGAGCAGTTCTTC.

The rearrangement uses TRBV4-1 and TRBJ2-1; a possible D gene is TRBD1 (5 bases). With 1 base removed from V and 1 base from J, the gap between germline ends came to 14 bases. The CDR3 runs to 17 residues. The germline gives CDR1 MGHRA, CDR2 YSYEKL. In nucleotides, the CDR3 is TGCGCCAGCAGCCAAGTCCAAAGACGACAGTCCTACAATGAGCAGTTCTTC. This sequence encodes CASSQVQRRQSYNEQFF.

The table lists this clonotype with many counts. The chain combines TRBV4-1 with TRBJ2-5; D gene unclear. The germline V gene has CDR1 MGHRA and CDR2 YSYEKL. V was shortened by 1 base and J by 2 bases, with 8 bases between the two germline ends. This CDR3 contains 14 residues. CDR3 sequence reads: CASSQVTVQETQYF. The CDR3 DNA sequence: TGCGCCAGCAGCCAAGTAACAGTTCAAGAGACCCAGTACTTC.

The chain employs TRBV7-2 and TRBJ2-2, with D possibly matching TRBD1 (6 bases). The V gene lost 3 bases and the J gene lost 6 bases, with 14 bases spanning the gap. Looked up from germline, CDR1 is SGHTA and CDR2 is FQGNSA. This CDR3 region has 15 residues. The CDR3 sequence: CASSFPTGPPGELFF. The CDR3 nucleotides are TGTGCCAGCAGCTTCCCCACAGGGCCCCCCGGGGAGCTGTTTTTT. Variable domain in full (rest from reference TRBV7-2 and TRBJ2-2): GAGVSQSPSNKVTEKGKDVELRCDPISGHTALYWYRQSLGQGLEFLIYFQGNSAPDKSGLPSDRFSAERTGGSVSTLTIQRTQQEDSAVYLCASSFPTGPPGELFFGEGSRLTVL.

This clonotype was counted a few times. The chain couples TRBV5-1 to TRBJ1-5, with a weak D call TRBD1 (5 bases). Germline V gene lookup returns CDR1 SGHRS and CDR2 YFSETQ. The CDR3 contains 15 residues. V was clipped by 2 bases and J by 5 bases, with 14 bases between them. The CDR3 reads CASSFGGTSDQPQHF. CDR3 sequence (DNA): TGCGCCAGCAGCTTCGGGGGTACCTCGGATCAGCCCCAGCATTTT.

This clonotype was picked up many times. This chain joins TRBV5-1 and TRBJ2-2, with D perhaps being TRBD1 or TRBD2 (5 bases each). The V gene lost 4 bases and the J gene lost 1 base, with 11 bases spanning the gap. CDR1 and CDR2 (germline): SGHRS, YFSETQ. CDR3 length equals 15 residues. CDR3 nucleotide sequence: TGCGCCAGCAGCCCGAGAGGGGTGAACACCGGGGAGCTGTTTTTT. This sequence encodes CASSPRGVNTGELFF.

This clonotype was observed a handful of times. This sequence joins TRBV5-6 and TRBJ2-1; 9 bases match TRBD1. There are 15 residues in the CDR3. V gave up 4 bases and J gave up 1 base; unmatched junction bases: 3. Germline-derived CDR1 and CDR2 are SGHDT and YYEEEE. This chain's CDR3 is CASSTGTGSYNEQFF. The DNA for the CDR3 is TGTGCCAGCAGCACCGGGACAGGGTCCTACAATGAGCAGTTCTTC.

This clonotype occurred many times. The CDR3 region is CASSQIWGSNTEAFF. In nucleotides, the CDR3 is TGTGCCAGCAGTCAGATCTGGGGATCGAACACTGAAGCTTTCTTT. V usage is TRBV4-2 and J usage is TRBJ1-1, with D unclear. The germline V gene has CDR1 LGHNA and CDR2 YNFKEQ. With 6 bases removed from V and 1 base from J, the gap between germline ends came to 15 bases. This CDR3 has 15 residues.

This clonotype was recorded many times. The V and J genes are TRBV12-3 or TRBV12-4 and TRBJ1-5; maybe TRBD1 (6 bases). Trimming took 4 bases from V and 8 from J, leaving 21 bases between them. CDR3 length: 16 residues. DNA for the CDR3: TGTGCCAGCAGTTGGCACCTACAGGGACCACTCGAGCCCCAGCATTTT. This translates into CASSWHLQGPLEPQHF.

The chain carries TRBV28 and TRBJ1-1; D not resolved. This CDR3 region has 15 residues. The germline CDR1 and CDR2 sequences are MDHEN and SYDVKM. V shed 6 bases and J shed 1 base, with 15 bases lying between them. This CDR3 is CASRRGGLGNTEAFF. The DNA for the CDR3 is TGTGCCAGCAGGAGAGGCGGTTTGGGGAACACTGAAGCTTTCTTT. Together with reference TRBV28 and TRBJ1-1, the CDR3 gives the full variable domain: DVKVTQSSRYLVKRTGEKVFLECVQDMDHENMFWYRQDPGLGLRLIYFSYDVKMKEKGDIPEGYSVSREKKERFSLILESASTNQTSMYLCASRRGGLGNTEAFFGQGTRLTVV.

This clonotype was observed many times. The CDR3 protein is CASGRAVGELFF. CDR3 nucleotides: TGTGCCAGCGGGAGGGCCGTCGGGGAGCTGTTTTTT. This chain connects TRBV3-1 to TRBJ2-2; 7 bases match TRBD2. The CDR3 is 12 residues long. The germline CDR1 and CDR2 sequences are LGHDT and YNNKEL (reference sequence). The ends lost 8 bases at V and 7 bases at J; junction bases unmatched: 4.

This clonotype has a count of ten or more. V and J are TRBV10-3 and TRBJ2-5; 8 nucleotides agree with TRBD2. Germline trimming cut 11 bases from V and 2 bases from J; bases unmatched to any gene: 10. Germline assignment: CDR1 ENHRY and CDR2 SYGVKD. The CDR3 spans 14 residues. In DNA form, the CDR3 reads TGTGCCTCCACTCGTCAGCGGGAGCAAGAGACCCAGTACTTC. Translating gives CASTRQREQETQYF.

This clonotype was seen ten or more times. The V call is TRBV25-1, the J call TRBJ2-1; no firm D call. V lost 1 base to trimming and J lost 3 bases, with 10 bases between them. Germline CDR1 is MGHDK and CDR2 is SYGVNS. The CDR3 totals 15 residues. The CDR3 DNA is TGTGCCAGCAGTGAATTGCGCCAGTACTACAATGAGCAGTTCTTC. Translated: CASSELRQYYNEQFF.

This clonotype was recorded many times. The chain joins TRBV20-1 to TRBJ1-5, with 8 positions matching TRBD1. Germline CDR1 and CDR2: DFQATT and SNEGSKA (reference sequence). There are 14 residues in the CDR3. V shed 5 bases and J 3 bases; nucleotides not matched to a gene: 6. In nucleotides, the CDR3 is TGCAGTGCTTCCGGGACAGGCTTCAATCAGCCCCAGCATTTT. This gives the protein CSASGTGFNQPQHF.

This clonotype showed up just a few times. The V gene is TRBV20-1, the J gene TRBJ2-5, with no clear D. Trimming cost V 5 bases and J 0 bases, with 16 bases left between them. Germline lookup yields CDR1 DFQATT and CDR2 SNEGSKA (reference sequence). CDR3 size: 15 residues. DNA for the CDR3: TGCAGTGCTCCCCTGTTACAGAGTCACCAAGAGACCCAGTACTTC. It codes for CSAPLLQSHQETQYF.

This clonotype showed up just a few times. The gene calls are TRBV4-3 and TRBJ2-7, with D tentatively TRBD2 (5 bases). Germline CDR1 reads LGHNA; CDR2 reads YSLEER. This CDR3 has 15 residues. V gave up 2 bases and J gave up 3 bases, with 14 bases separating them. CDR3 region: CASSQRASRIYEQYF. DNA for the CDR3: TGCGCCAGCAGCCAACGTGCTAGCAGGATCTACGAGCAGTACTTC.

This clonotype has just a few counts. The chain has TRBV7-2 and TRBJ1-2; D possibly corresponds to TRBD1 (6 bases). V was shortened by 5 bases and J by 4 bases, with 17 bases between the two germline ends. Germline V gives CDR1 SGHTA, CDR2 FQGNSA. This CDR3 region has 15 residues. CDR3 coding DNA: TGTGCCAGCAGCCAGAGGACAGCCGATCCCTATGGCTACACCTTC. Amino acids: CASSQRTADPYGYTF.

The V gene is TRBV10-3, the J gene TRBJ2-3; 14 bases align to TRBD2. Trimming took 4 bases from V and 5 from J; bases not matched to a gene: 2. CDR3 length: 15 residues. Germline V gives CDR1 ENHRY, CDR2 SYGVKD. The CDR3, as DNA: TGTGCCATCAGTGGAGGACTAGCGGGGGGAGATACGCAGTATTTT. This gives the protein CAISGGLAGGDTQYF.